The T cell receptor beta chain described here comes from a study of T cell repertoires in ileal Crohn's disease. Study as a whole: Surgery for a complication: stricturing in about 60%, penetrating in roughly 39%.

The CDR3 sequence is 12 residues long. The V and J ends lost 3 bases and 5 bases respectively, with 7 bases between them. Germline V gene data show CDR1 as ENHRY and CDR2 as SYGVKD. As for this clone: The target antigen is unknown.

Each sample's TCRB immunosequencing used five hundred nanograms of biopsy DNA. TCRdb's table, derived via immunoSEQ multiplex PCR, lists solely in-frame clones and lacks some. The data contain over 11,000 clones, roughly 80% of them singletons. Broader study findings: High-frequency clones were more common in sorted CD8 than CD4 cells. Every patient over 26.8% clonality showed endoscopic recurrence.

This rearrangement joins TRBV10-3 to TRBJ2-5; perhaps TRBD2 as D (5 bases). The specimen sequenced was ileal tissue. This sequence was found in an adult with Crohn's disease. As DNA, the CDR3 is TGTGCCATCAGTGAACTAGAGGAGACCCAGTACTTC. This translates into CAISELEETQYF.